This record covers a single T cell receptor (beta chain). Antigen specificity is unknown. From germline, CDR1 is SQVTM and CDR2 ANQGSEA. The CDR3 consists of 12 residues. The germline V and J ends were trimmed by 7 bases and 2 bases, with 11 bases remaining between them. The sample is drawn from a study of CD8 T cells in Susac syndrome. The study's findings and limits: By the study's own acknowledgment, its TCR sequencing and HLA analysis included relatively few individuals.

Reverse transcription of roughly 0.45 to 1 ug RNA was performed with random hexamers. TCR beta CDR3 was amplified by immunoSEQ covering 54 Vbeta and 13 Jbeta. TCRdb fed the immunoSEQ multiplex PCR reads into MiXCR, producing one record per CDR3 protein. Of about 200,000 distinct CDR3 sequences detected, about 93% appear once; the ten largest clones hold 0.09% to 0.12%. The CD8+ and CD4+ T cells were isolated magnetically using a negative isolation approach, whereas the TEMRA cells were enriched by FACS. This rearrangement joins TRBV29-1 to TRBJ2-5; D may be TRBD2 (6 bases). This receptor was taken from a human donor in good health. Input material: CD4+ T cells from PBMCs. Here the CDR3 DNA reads TGCAGCGGATCGGAGGGGCAAGAGACCCAGTACTTC. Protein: CSGSEGQETQYF.